One and the same sample provided the 29 T cell receptor beta chains below, sequenced in a study of T cell changes during pregnancy in multiple sclerosis. Sequencing used immunoSEQ multiplex PCR; TCRdb keeps in-frame clones, though not all of them. The sample has some 38,000 clones, 75% to 95% seen once; the top ten hold roughly 12%. The material sequenced was CD8+ T cells from peripheral blood mononuclear cells, taken after pregnancy. Receptors were obtained from a female donor with multiple sclerosis, enrolled in a pregnancy study.

In its sample, this clone was seen a few times. This rearrangement joins TRBV29-1 to TRBJ1-1, with TRBD1 matching 10 bases. Germline loops: CDR1 SQVTM, CDR2 ANQGSEA. The length of the CDR3 is 13 residues. V shed 8 bases and J 1 base; nucleotides not matched to a gene: 4. In DNA, the CDR3 is TGCAGCTCAGGGACAGGGGCGAACACTGAAGCTTTCTTT. This encodes CSSGTGANTEAFF.

This chain joins TRBV4-1 and TRBJ2-5; D might be TRBD1 (6 bases). V was cut by 6 bases and J by 5 bases, with 19 bases left in between. From germline, CDR1 is MGHRA and CDR2 YSYEKL. The CDR3 runs 15 residues. The CDR3 DNA is TGCGCCAGCAGTCTCCGACAGGAAACTAGGGAGACCCAGTACTTC. It codes for CASSLRQETRETQYF.

V and J are TRBV5-1 and TRBJ2-3; D perhaps matches TRBD1 (5 bases). The CDR3 spans 19 residues. V was cut by 2 bases and J by 0 bases, with 22 bases left in between. Germline V lookup: CDR1 SGHRS, CDR2 YFSETQ. CDR3 sequence: CASSLPQGSDLASTDTQYF. As DNA, the CDR3 is TGCGCCAGCAGCTTACCTCAGGGCAGCGACCTCGCTAGCACAGATACGCAGTATTTT.

V gene TRBV19 combines with J gene TRBJ1-1; D gene unclear. The CDR3 consists of 13 residues. In germline, CDR1 is LNHDA, CDR2 SQIVND (reference sequence). The ends were cut back, 5 bases at V and 0 bases at J, with 7 bases in the middle. CDR3 coding DNA: TGTGCCAGTAGTCCGGAGATGAACACTGAAGCTTTCTTT. Translating it yields CASSPEMNTEAFF.

The V call is TRBV5-6, the J call TRBJ1-1; a weak D match, TRBD1 (6 bases). Germline V gene data show CDR1 as SGHDT and CDR2 as YYEEEE. V lost 0 bases and J 1 base, leaving 7 bases between the germline ends. This CDR3 is built from 14 residues. This CDR3 reads CASSLGTANTEAFF. CDR3 DNA: TGTGCCAGCAGCTTGGGGACAGCGAACACTGAAGCTTTCTTT. The whole variable domain, filled in from reference TRBV5-6 and TRBJ1-1, reads DAGVTQSPTHLIKTRGQQVTLRCSPKSGHDTVSWYQQALGQGPQFIFQYYEEEERQRGNFPDRFSGHQFPNYSSELNVNALLLGDSALYLCASSLGTANTEAFFGQGTRLTVV.

The chain recombines TRBV11-2 with TRBJ2-3, with D tentatively TRBD2 (5 bases). Trimming shortened V by 2 bases and J by 4 bases, and 10 bases separated the two germline ends. This CDR3 is 14 amino acids long. Per the germline V gene, CDR1 is SGHAT and CDR2 is FQNNGV. The CDR3 protein is CASSLTSGPDTQYF. In DNA, the CDR3 is TGTGCCAGCAGCTTAACTAGTGGCCCAGATACGCAGTATTTT.

V gene TRBV27 combines with J gene TRBJ1-1, with 7 bases identical to TRBD1. The trim removed 5 bases at V and 8 bases at J, leaving 5 bases unmatched. CDR1 is MNHEY, CDR2 SMNVEV, per germline (reference sequence). There are 12 residues in the CDR3. CDR3 residues: CASSPTGAEAFF. The CDR3 nucleotides read TGTGCCAGCAGTCCAACAGGGGCCGAAGCTTTCTTT.

The rearrangement joins TRBV5-4 to TRBJ1-2; D unresolved. V dropped 2 bases and J dropped 4 bases, with 9 bases sitting between them. Germline V gene sequence: CDR1 SGHNT, CDR2 YYREEE (reference sequence). The CDR3 length is 13 residues. The CDR3 nucleotides are TGTGCCAGCAGCTTCACCCAGGCCTATGGCTACACCTTC. Translated, it gives CASSFTQAYGYTF.

The chain couples TRBV9 to TRBJ2-5; TRBD2 agrees at 11 bases. The CDR3 is 14 residues long. Germline V gene sequence: CDR1 SGDLS, CDR2 YYNGEE. V was pared by 3 bases and J by 5 bases, with 3 bases of the junction left unmatched. The chain's CDR3 is CASSASGGYETQYF. CDR3 DNA sequence: TGTGCCAGCAGCGCTAGCGGGGGGTATGAGACCCAGTACTTC. The complete variable domain, with remaining parts taken from reference TRBV9 and TRBJ2-5, reads DSGVTQTPKHLITATGQRVTLRCSPRSGDLSVYWYQQSLDQGLQFLIQYYNGEERAKGNILERFSAQQFPDLHSELNLSSLELGDSALYFCASSASGGYETQYFGPGTRLLVL.

The V gene is TRBV25-1, the J gene TRBJ2-6; D unresolved. The CDR3 runs 16 residues. Trimming pared 4 bases from V and 0 bases from J, leaving 10 bases between. Germline V gene sequence: CDR1 MGHDK, CDR2 SYGVNS. CDR3 nucleotides: TGTGCCAGCAGTGGGATAACAGCCTCTGGGGCCAACGTCCTGACTTTC. This encodes CASSGITASGANVLTF.

J is TRBJ2-3 and V is TRBV7-9; TRBD2 matches at 11 bases. The CDR3 runs 15 residues. The V gene's germline CDR1 is SEHNR and CDR2 FQNEAQ (reference sequence). V shed 5 bases, J shed 5 bases, and the junction held 6 bases outside the gene matches. The DNA of the CDR3 is TGTGCCAGCAGCCGTACTAGCGGGAGTGGAGATACGCAGTATTTT. Encoded protein: CASSRTSGSGDTQYF. The full variable domain, completed using reference TRBV7-9 and TRBJ2-3, is DTGVSQNPRHKITKRGQNVTFRCDPISEHNRLYWYRQTLGQGPEFLTYFQNEAQLEKSRLLSDRFSAERPKGSFSTLEIQRTEQGDSAMYLCASSRTSGSGDTQYFGPGTRLTVL.

The rearrangement links TRBV4-1 to TRBJ2-7, with 9 positions matching TRBD1. CDR3 length: 14 amino acids. Germline CDR1 and CDR2: MGHRA and YSYEKL. V lost 0 bases, J lost 6 bases, and 3 bases stayed unmatched. The CDR3 region has the DNA TGCGCCAGCAGCCAAGATGGACAGGGGTTCGAGCAGTACTTC. This codes for CASSQDGQGFEQYF.

This rearrangement joins TRBV7-9 to TRBJ2-1; 8 nucleotides agree with TRBD2. Trimming cost V 2 bases and J 5 bases; bases outside gene matches: 11. The CDR3 length is 17 residues. Germline V gives CDR1 SEHNR, CDR2 FQNEAQ (reference sequence). In DNA form, the CDR3 reads TGTGCCAGCAGCTTAAGCTACCGGGAGGGAGTCCACAATGAGCAGTTCTTC. Amino acids: CASSLSYREGVHNEQFF.

The V call is TRBV7-9, the J call TRBJ1-1; no definite D call. The CDR3 loop spans 12 amino acids. Trimming shortened V by 6 bases and J by 5 bases, and 10 bases separated the two germline ends. Germline CDR1 is SEHNR and CDR2 is FQNEAQ (reference sequence). The CDR3 nucleotides are TGTGCCAGCAGTATCATAGCTACTGAAGCTTTCTTT. This gives the protein CASSIIATEAFF.

The chain links TRBV5-4 to TRBJ2-1; 8 positions agree with TRBD1. Germline V gene sequence: CDR1 SGHNT, CDR2 YYREEE (reference sequence). V lost 3 bases, J lost 6 bases, and 8 bases stayed unmatched. There are 15 residues in the CDR3. The CDR3 coding sequence is TGTGCCAGCAGCTACCGGGACAGGAGGCTCAATGAGCAGTTCTTC. This translates into CASSYRDRRLNEQFF.

The chain recombines TRBV7-9 with TRBJ1-1; D may be TRBD1 (5 bases). CDR1 is SEHNR and CDR2 is FQNEAQ in the germline V gene (reference sequence). This CDR3 has 16 amino acids. Trimming left V 0 bases short and J 2 bases short, with 13 bases between. Here the CDR3 DNA reads TGTGCCAGCAGCTTAGCGGGGACTTATGCAAACACTGAAGCTTTCTTT. Encoded protein: CASSLAGTYANTEAFF.

The chain combines TRBV5-6 with TRBJ2-5; D perhaps matches TRBD1 (5 bases). Trimming cost V 0 bases and J 3 bases, with 12 bases left between them. This CDR3 contains 15 residues. Germline CDR1 SGHDT, CDR2 YYEEEE. CDR3 in DNA: TGTGCCAGCAGCTTGGCAGGGTACTCCAAAGAGACCCAGTACTTC. Its protein product is CASSLAGYSKETQYF.

This clone was detected once. A read error may account for a junction end that differs from germline. This chain connects TRBV2 to TRBJ2-7; 9 bases agree with TRBD1. Germline CDR1 SNHLY, CDR2 FYNNEI. The CDR3 consists of 15 residues. In nucleotides, the CDR3 is TGTGCCAGCAGGGAAGACAGGGGGAAATCCTACGAGCAGTACTTC. Translation gives CASREDRGKSYEQYF.

The chain combines TRBV7-8 with TRBJ1-5, with 8 bases lining up with TRBD1. The CDR3 runs to 17 residues. V was pared by 1 base and J by 7 bases, with 12 bases of the junction left unmatched. Germline CDR1 SGHVS, CDR2 FQNEAQ. CDR3 protein: CASSLGDETGDKQPQHF. CDR3 coding DNA: TGTGCCAGCAGCTTAGGGGATGAGACAGGGGACAAACAGCCCCAGCATTTT.

The V gene is TRBV6-4, the J gene TRBJ2-2, with 7 bases identical to TRBD2. Germline V gives CDR1 MRHNA, CDR2 SNTAGT. Trimming at V came to 4 bases and at J to 4 bases, leaving 3 bases not matched to a gene. This CDR3 contains 14 residues. The CDR3 region has the DNA TGTGCCAGCAGTGTAGCGGGCGGCACCGGGGAGCTGTTTTTT. This sequence encodes CASSVAGGTGELFF.

The chain carries TRBV28 and TRBJ2-7; weak D call: TRBD1 (5 bases). Trimming cost V 2 bases and J 7 bases, with 18 bases left between them. This CDR3 spans 15 amino acids. CDR1 is MDHEN, CDR2 SYDVKM, per germline. The CDR3 bases are TGTGCCAGCAGTTTAAGGGTGAGAAGGGGCAGAGAGCAGTACTTC. Protein product: CASSLRVRRGREQYF.

The chain recombines TRBV28 with TRBJ1-1; D gene unclear. With 1 base removed from V and 4 bases from J, the gap between germline ends came to 13 bases. The germline V gene encodes CDR1 MDHEN and CDR2 SYDVKM. The CDR3 has 15 residues. The CDR3 region has the DNA TGTGCCAGCAGTTTATCTCCGGGGATGAGCACTGAAGCTTTCTTT. Its translation is CASSLSPGMSTEAFF.

The chain combines TRBV10-3 with TRBJ1-1, with 7 nucleotides matching TRBD1. J lost 0 bases, V lost 0 bases, and 4 bases had no gene match. The CDR3 loop spans 16 amino acids. CDR1 is ENHRY and CDR2 is SYGVKD in the germline V gene. The CDR3 sequence: CAISESGTALNTEAFF. The CDR3 DNA reads TGTGCCATCAGTGAGTCGGGGACAGCCTTGAACACTGAAGCTTTCTTT.

The chain employs TRBV19 and TRBJ2-7; TRBD1 matches 9 bases. CDR1 LNHDA and CDR2 SQIVND come from the germline V gene (reference sequence). CDR3 length: 13 residues. Trimming removed 4 bases from V and 7 bases from J; junction bases left unmatched: 5. The CDR3 DNA follows: TGTGCCAGTAGTACGGGGACAGGGAGGGAGCAGTACTTC. Amino acid sequence: CASSTGTGREQYF.

The V and J genes are TRBV2 and TRBJ2-5, with unresolved D. CDR1 and CDR2 (germline): SNHLY, FYNNEI. V gave up 6 bases and J gave up 3 bases, with 11 bases separating them. The CDR3 is made up of 13 amino acids. CDR3 loop: CASRARREETQYF. CDR3 coding DNA: TGTGCCAGCAGGGCAAGGAGAGAAGAGACCCAGTACTTC. Full variable domain (remainder filled in from reference TRBV2 and TRBJ2-5): EPEVTQTPSHQVTQMGQEVILRCVPISNHLYFYWYRQILGQKVEFLVSFYNNEISEKSEIFDDQFSVERPDGSNFTLKIRSTKLEDSAMYFCASRARREETQYFGPGTRLLVL.

The J gene is TRBJ1-5, the V gene TRBV18, with 8 bases identical to TRBD1. Per the germline V gene, CDR1 is KGHSH and CDR2 is LQKENI. The V segment lost 3 bases and the J segment 0 bases; nucleotides outside the gene matches: 4. This CDR3 contains 16 residues. The CDR3: CASSPGTGPSNQPQHF. DNA for the CDR3: TGTGCCAGCTCACCCGGGACAGGACCTAGCAATCAGCCCCAGCATTTT.

This sequence joins TRBV4-2 and TRBJ2-7; 11 nucleotides align to TRBD1. Germline V gene sequence: CDR1 LGHNA, CDR2 YNFKEQ. J lost 6 bases, V lost 0 bases, and 25 bases had no gene match. This CDR3 contains 22 residues. The CDR3 region is CASSQEDFIRRPGQGVSGEQYF. In nucleotides, the CDR3 is TGTGCCAGCAGCCAAGAGGATTTCATCAGGCGGCCGGGACAGGGGGTCTCAGGCGAGCAGTACTTC.

This rearrangement joins TRBV27 to TRBJ2-7; D not resolved. CDR1 MNHEY and CDR2 SMNVEV come from the germline V gene (reference sequence). CDR3 length: 14 residues. Trimming removed 5 bases from V and 2 bases from J, with 13 bases in between. CDR3 amino acids: CASSTVESTYEQYF. CDR3 DNA sequence: TGTGCCAGCAGTACCGTGGAGAGTACCTACGAGCAGTACTTC.

The chain recombines TRBV9 with TRBJ2-7; 7 nucleotides line up with TRBD2. Per germline, CDR1 SGDLS and CDR2 YYNGEE. Trimming at V came to 5 bases and at J to 3 bases, leaving 11 bases not matched to a gene. This CDR3 is 15 amino acids long. The CDR3 DNA is TGTGCCAGCAGTCCGGGAGGCAGGACTGTCTACGAGCAGTACTTC. Translated: CASSPGGRTVYEQYF.